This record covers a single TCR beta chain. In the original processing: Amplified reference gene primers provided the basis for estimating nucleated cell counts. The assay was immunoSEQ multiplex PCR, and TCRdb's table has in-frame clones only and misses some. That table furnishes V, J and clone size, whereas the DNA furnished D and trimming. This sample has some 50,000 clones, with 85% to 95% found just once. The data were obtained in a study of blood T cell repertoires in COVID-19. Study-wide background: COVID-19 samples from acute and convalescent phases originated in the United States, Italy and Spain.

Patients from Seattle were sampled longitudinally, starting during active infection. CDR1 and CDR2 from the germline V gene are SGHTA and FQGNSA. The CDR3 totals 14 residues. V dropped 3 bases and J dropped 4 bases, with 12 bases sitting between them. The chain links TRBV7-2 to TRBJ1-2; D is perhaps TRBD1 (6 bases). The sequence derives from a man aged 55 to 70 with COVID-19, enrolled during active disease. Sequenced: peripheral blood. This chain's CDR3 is CASSFTDSLYGYTF. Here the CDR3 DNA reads TGTGCCAGCAGCTTCACGGACAGCCTCTATGGCTACACCTTC.